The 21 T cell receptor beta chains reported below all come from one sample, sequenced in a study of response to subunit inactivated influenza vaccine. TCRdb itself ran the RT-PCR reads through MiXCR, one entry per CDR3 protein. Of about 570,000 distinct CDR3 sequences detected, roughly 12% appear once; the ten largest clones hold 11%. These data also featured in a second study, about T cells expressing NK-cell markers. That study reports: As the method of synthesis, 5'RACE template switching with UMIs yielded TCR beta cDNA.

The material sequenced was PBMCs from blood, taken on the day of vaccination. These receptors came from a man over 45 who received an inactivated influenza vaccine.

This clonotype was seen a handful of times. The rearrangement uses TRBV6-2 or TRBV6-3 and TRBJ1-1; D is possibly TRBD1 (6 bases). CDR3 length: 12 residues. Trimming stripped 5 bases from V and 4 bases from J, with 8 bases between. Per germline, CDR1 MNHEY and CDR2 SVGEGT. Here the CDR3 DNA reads TGTGCCAGCAGTGCAGGGGTCACTGAAGCTTTCTTT. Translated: CASSAGVTEAFF.

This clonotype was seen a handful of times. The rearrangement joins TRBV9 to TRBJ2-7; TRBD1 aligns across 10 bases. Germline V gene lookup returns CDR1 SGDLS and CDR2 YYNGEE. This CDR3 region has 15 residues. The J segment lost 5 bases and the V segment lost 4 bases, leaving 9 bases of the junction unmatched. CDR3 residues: CASSPRLGTGDEQYF. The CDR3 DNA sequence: TGTGCCAGCAGCCCTCGTCTCGGGACAGGGGACGAGCAGTACTTC.

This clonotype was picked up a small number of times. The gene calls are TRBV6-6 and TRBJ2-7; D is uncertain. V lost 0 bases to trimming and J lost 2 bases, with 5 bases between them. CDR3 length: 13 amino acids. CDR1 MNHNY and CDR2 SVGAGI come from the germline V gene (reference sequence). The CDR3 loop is CASSYSTTYEQYF. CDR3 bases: TGTGCCAGCAGTTACTCCACGACCTACGAGCAGTACTTC.

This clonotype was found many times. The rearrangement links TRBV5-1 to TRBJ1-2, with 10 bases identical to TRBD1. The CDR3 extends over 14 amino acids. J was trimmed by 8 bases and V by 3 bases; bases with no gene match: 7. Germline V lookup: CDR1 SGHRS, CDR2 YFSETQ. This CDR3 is CASSSGQGTEGYTF. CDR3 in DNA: TGCGCCAGCAGCTCGGGACAGGGGACGGAGGGCTACACCTTC.

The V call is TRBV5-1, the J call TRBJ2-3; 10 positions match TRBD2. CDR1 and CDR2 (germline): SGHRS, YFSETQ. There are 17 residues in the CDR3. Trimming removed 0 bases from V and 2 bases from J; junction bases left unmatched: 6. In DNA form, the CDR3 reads TGCGCCAGCAGCTTGGCCGTTAGCGGGAGGAACACAGATACGCAGTATTTT. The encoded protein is CASSLAVSGRNTDTQYF.

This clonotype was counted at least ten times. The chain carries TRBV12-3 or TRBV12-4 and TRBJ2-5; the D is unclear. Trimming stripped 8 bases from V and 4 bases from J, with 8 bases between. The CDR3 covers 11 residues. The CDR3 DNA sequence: TGTGCCAGCGGCGGTAGAGAGACCCAGTACTTC. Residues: CASGGRETQYF.

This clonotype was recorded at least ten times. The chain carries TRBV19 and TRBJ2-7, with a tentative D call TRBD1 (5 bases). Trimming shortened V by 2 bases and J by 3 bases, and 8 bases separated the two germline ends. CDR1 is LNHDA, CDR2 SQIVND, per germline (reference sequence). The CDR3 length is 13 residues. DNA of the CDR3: TGTGCCAGTAGTATATCACAGGTCTACGAGCAGTACTTC. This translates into CASSISQVYEQYF.

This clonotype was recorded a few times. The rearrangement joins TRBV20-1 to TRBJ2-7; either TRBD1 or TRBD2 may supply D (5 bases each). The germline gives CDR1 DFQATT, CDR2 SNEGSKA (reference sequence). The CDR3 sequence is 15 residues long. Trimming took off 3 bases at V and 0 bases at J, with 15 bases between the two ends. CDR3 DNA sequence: TGCAGTGCTAGGGCTCCGAGGGGTAGCTCCTACGAGCAGTACTTC. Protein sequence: CSARAPRGSSYEQYF.

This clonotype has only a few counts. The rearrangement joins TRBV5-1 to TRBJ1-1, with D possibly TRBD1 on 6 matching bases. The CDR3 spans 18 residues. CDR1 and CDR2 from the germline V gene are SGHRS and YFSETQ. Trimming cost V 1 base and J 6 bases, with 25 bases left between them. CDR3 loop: CASSLTWAGMGATSEAFF. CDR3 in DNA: TGCGCCAGCAGCTTGACCTGGGCTGGGATGGGGGCAACGTCTGAAGCTTTCTTT.

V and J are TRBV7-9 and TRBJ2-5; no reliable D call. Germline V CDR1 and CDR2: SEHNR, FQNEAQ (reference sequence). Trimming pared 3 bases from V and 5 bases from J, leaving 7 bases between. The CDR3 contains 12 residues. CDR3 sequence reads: CASSFNSETQYF. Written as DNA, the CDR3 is TGTGCCAGCAGCTTTAACTCGGAGACCCAGTACTTC.

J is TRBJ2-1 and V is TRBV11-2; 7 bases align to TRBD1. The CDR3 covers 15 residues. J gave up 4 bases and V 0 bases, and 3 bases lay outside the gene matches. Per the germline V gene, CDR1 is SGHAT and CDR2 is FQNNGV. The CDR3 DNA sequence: TGTGCCAGCAGCTTAGAGGGGACAGTATACAATGAGCAGTTCTTC. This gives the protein CASSLEGTVYNEQFF. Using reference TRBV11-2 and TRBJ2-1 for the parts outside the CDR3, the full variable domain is EAGVAQSPRYKIIEKRQSVAFWCNPISGHATLYWYQQILGQGPKLLIQFQNNGVVDDSQLPKDRFSAERLKGVDSTLKIQPAKLEDSAVYLCASSLEGTVYNEQFFGPGTRLTVL.

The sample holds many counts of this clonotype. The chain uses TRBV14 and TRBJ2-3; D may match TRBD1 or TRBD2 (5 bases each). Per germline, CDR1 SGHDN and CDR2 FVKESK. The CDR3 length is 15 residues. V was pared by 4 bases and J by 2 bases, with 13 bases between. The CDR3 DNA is TGTGCCAGCAGCCCCTGGGGGAGTATCACAGATACGCAGTATTTT. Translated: CASSPWGSITDTQYF.

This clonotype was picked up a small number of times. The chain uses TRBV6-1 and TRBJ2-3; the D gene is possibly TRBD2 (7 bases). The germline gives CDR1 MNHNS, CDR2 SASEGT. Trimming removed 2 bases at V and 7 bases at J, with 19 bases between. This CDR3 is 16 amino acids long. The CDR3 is CASSERGGTVPHTQYF. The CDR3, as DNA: TGTGCCAGCAGTGAAAGGGGGGGGACGGTTCCTCATACGCAGTATTTT.

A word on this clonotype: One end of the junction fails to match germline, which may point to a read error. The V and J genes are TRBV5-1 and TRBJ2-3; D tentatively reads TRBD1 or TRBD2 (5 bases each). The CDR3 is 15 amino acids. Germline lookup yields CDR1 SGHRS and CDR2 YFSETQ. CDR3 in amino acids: CASSPRAGSTGTQYF. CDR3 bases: TGCGCCAGCAGCCCCCGGGCAGGGAGCACAGGTACGCAGTATTTT.

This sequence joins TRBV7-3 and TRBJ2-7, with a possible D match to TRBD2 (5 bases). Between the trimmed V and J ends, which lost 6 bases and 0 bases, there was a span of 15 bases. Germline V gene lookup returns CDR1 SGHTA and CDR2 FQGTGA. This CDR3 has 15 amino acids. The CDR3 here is CASSPDSGSSYEQYF. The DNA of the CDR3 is TGTGCCAGCAGTCCAGATTCGGGGAGCTCCTACGAGCAGTACTTC.

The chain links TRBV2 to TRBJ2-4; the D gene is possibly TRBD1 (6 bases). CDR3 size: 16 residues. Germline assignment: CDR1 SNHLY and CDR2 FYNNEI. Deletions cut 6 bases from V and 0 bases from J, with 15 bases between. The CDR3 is CASRGQTQIAKNIQYF. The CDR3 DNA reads TGTGCCAGCAGAGGACAGACCCAAATAGCCAAAAACATTCAGTACTTC. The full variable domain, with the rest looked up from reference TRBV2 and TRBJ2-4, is EPEVTQTPSHQVTQMGQEVILRCVPISNHLYFYWYRQILGQKVEFLVSFYNNEISEKSEIFDDQFSVERPDGSNFTLKIRSTKLEDSAMYFCASRGQTQIAKNIQYFGAGTRLSVL.

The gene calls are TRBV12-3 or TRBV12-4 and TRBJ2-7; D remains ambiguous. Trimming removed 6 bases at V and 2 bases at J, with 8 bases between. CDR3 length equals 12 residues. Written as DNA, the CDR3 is TGTGCCAGCAGCTACGACACCTACGAGCAGTACTTC. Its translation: CASSYDTYEQYF.

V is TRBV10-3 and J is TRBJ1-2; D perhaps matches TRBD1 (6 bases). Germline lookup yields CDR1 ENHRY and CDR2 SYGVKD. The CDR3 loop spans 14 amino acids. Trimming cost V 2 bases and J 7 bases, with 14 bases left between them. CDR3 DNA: TGTGCCATCAGTGAGGGCGCAGGGGCGGGTGGCTACACCTTC. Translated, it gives CAISEGAGAGGYTF.

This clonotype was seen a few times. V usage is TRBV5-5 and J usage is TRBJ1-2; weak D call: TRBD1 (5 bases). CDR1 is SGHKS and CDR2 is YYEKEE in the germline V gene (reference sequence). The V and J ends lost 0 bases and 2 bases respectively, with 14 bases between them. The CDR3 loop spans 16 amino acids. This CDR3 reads CASSLVSETVNYGYTF. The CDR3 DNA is TGTGCCAGCAGCTTGGTATCCGAGACAGTCAACTATGGCTACACCTTC.

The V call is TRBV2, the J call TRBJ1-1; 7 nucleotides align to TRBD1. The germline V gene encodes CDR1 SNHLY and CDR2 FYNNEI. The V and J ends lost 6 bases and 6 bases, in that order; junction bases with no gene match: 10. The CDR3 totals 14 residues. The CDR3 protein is CASSQQGSLSEAFF. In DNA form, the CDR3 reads TGTGCCAGCAGCCAACAGGGGTCTCTTTCTGAAGCTTTCTTT.

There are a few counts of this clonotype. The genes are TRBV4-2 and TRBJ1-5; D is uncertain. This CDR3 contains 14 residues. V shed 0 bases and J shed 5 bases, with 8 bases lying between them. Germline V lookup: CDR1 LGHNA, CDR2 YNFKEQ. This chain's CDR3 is CASSQEGIYQPQHF. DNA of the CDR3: TGTGCCAGCAGCCAAGAGGGGATTTATCAGCCCCAGCATTTT.